The sequence of this T cell receptor beta chain was determined in a study of T cell responses to AZD1222 COVID-19 vaccine. Study-wide findings and caveats: Spike-specific TCR breadth and depth were elevated following two AZD1222 doses. Females outnumbered males among donors, who were mostly white British; clonal diversity was possibly underestimated.

As regards this clone: What it binds is not known.

This CDR3 contains 14 residues. In germline, CDR1 is SGDLS, CDR2 YYNGEE. V was cut by 3 bases and J by 3 bases, with 9 bases left in between. Method: immunoSEQ multiplex PCR; TCRdb's copy keeps in-frame clones and lacks some. The sample has some 130,000 clones, about nine tenths seen once. The clonotype comes from an adult in good health. The V call is TRBV9, the J call TRBJ1-4; D is unclear. This specimen consisted of peripheral blood, obtained on day 0 of AZD1222 vaccination. DNA for the CDR3: TGTGCCAGCAGCGCCCGGCCGCCTAATGAAAAACTGTTTTTT. This codes for CASSARPPNEKLFF.